The T cell receptor (beta chain) under discussion was sequenced for a study of cytotoxic CD8 clonotypes in ibrutinib-treated CLL. Clones were read by immunoSEQ multiplex PCR, and TCRdb kept only the in-frame ones, dropping some. The sample has around 150,000 clones, about 80% seen once. Germline V gene data show CDR1 as SGHTA and CDR2 as FQGTGA. CDR3 size: 13 residues. Trimming shortened V by 3 bases and J by 1 base, and 6 bases separated the two germline ends. The source was PBMCs, collected after 12 months of ibrutinib treatment. The sequence came from a human donor with chronic lymphocytic leukemia. The chain has TRBV7-3 and TRBJ1-1; no clear D. CDR3 nucleotide sequence: TGTGCCAGCAGCTTCGAGCCGAACACTGAAGCTTTCTTT. Translated: CASSFEPNTEAFF.